This T cell receptor beta chain was recovered during a study of T cell changes during pregnancy in multiple sclerosis. Trimming took off 1 base at V and 5 bases at J, with 11 bases between the two ends. Per the germline V gene, CDR1 is SEHNR and CDR2 is FQNEAQ (reference sequence). The CDR3 consists of 14 residues. The table lists this clone with a count of one. Sequenced by immunoSEQ multiplex PCR; TCRdb stores in-frame clones only, minus some. The table lists over 50,000 clones, roughly 90% of them singletons. The rearrangement links TRBV7-9 to TRBJ1-1, with D uncertain. This material consisted of CD4+ T cells from peripheral blood mononuclear cells, taken after pregnancy. This sequence originates from a female donor with multiple sclerosis, enrolled in a pregnancy study. This CDR3 reads CASSLDLRVTEAFF. The CDR3, as DNA: TGTGCCAGCAGCTTAGATCTCCGGGTTACTGAAGCTTTCTTT. Using reference TRBV7-9 and TRBJ1-1 for the parts outside the CDR3, the full variable domain is DTGVSQNPRHKITKRGQNVTFRCDPISEHNRLYWYRQTLGQGPEFLTYFQNEAQLEKSRLLSDRFSAERPKGSFSTLEIQRTEQGDSAMYLCASSLDLRVTEAFFGQGTRLTVV.